This TCR beta chain was recorded in a study of early T cells in non-severe SARS-CoV-2 infection. Study in general: Alpha and beta chains were unpaired, from unsorted whole-blood bulk RNA.

The CDR3 runs to 13 residues. V lost 11 bases and J 0 bases, leaving 12 bases between the germline ends. Looked up from germline, CDR1 is SEHNR and CDR2 is FQNEAQ (reference sequence). Tagging with unique molecular identifiers was applied to individual cDNA molecules. From the 5' RACE reads, TCRdb called clonotypes with MiXCR, one entry per CDR3 protein. The sample lists tens of thousands of distinct CDR3 sequences; more than 4% were seen once. Study-wide findings and caveats: Matching with VDJdb favored anti-spike CD8 responses (missing private and CD4 specificities).

This clonotype was recorded at least ten times. Antigen specificity is unknown. The rearrangement links TRBV7-9 to TRBJ2-3; possible D gene TRBD1, 6 bases. Sequencing input: whole blood. The origin of this receptor is an adult who was a healthcare worker with PCR-confirmed SARS-CoV-2 infection or an uninfected control (not recorded which). CDR3 sequence (DNA): TGTGCCGGCACGACAGGAAGCACAGATACGCAGTATTTT. It encodes CAGTTGSTDTQYF.